This TCR beta chain was captured in a study of cytomegalovirus exposure and HLA in healthy donors. The study, taken as a whole, reports: In vitro, three CMV-associated chains proved specific for CMV antigens. Associated with cytomegalovirus, according to the listing, were 170 or so TCR beta chains.

It was with 60 Vbeta and 13 Jbeta primers that the PCR ran. The protocol was immunoSEQ multiplex PCR, while the TCRdb copy is restricted to in-frame clones and leaves out a portion. The data hold 120,000 or so clones, with over 70% observed a single time. The CDR3 contains 12 residues. The germline V gene encodes CDR1 SEHNR and CDR2 FQNEAQ (reference sequence). Comments on this clone: Its antigen remains unknown. At one end, the junction sequence differs from germline, possibly due to a read error.

The receptor's source is a man aged 18 to 29 in good health and CMV-seropositive. The sequenced sample consisted of PBMCs. The rearrangement joins TRBV7-9 to TRBJ2-7; D is unclear. CDR3 sequence (DNA): TGTTCCAGCAGCTTAGTAACCTACGAGCAGTACTTC. Translating it yields CSSSLVTYEQYF.